This TCR beta chain appears in the sequencing data of a study of cytomegalovirus exposure and HLA in healthy donors. This PCR relied on a set of 60 Vbeta primers and 13 Jbeta primers. Measured with immunoSEQ multiplex PCR; TCRdb has only the in-frame clones, and not every one. The sample lists some 180,000 clones, 73% seen once, with 5% to 5.5% in the top ten. The CDR3 sequence is 16 residues long. In germline, CDR1 is SGHRS, CDR2 YFSETQ. V lost 4 bases to trimming and J lost 4 bases, with 18 bases between them. This receptor was identified in a young woman in good health and CMV-seropositive. Material for sequencing was PBMCs. The genes are TRBV5-1 and TRBJ2-1; weak D call: TRBD2 (6 bases). CDR3 residues: CASSPGEGNYYNEQFF. The CDR3, as DNA: TGCGCCAGCAGCCCGGGAGAAGGAAACTATTACAATGAGCAGTTCTTC. The full variable domain, with the rest looked up from reference TRBV5-1 and TRBJ2-1, is KAGVTQTPRYLIKTRGQQVTLSCSPISGHRSVSWYQQTPGQGLQFLFEYFSETQRNKGNFPGRFSGRQFSNSRSEMNVSTLELGDSALYLCASSPGEGNYYNEQFFGPGTRLTVL.